This TCR beta chain was identified in a study of OX40 agonist ivuxolimab in advanced cancers. Study details: Ivuxolimab is a fully human IgG2 antibody that activates OX40 (CD134). Hepatocellular carcinoma, melanoma, renal cell or head and neck cancer was diagnosed in the dose-escalation patients. Eligibility admitted prior anti-PD-1, anti-PD-L1 or anti-CTLA-4 therapy; 40% to 50% had some.

Germline V gives CDR1 SGHRS, CDR2 YFSETQ. The CDR3 has 13 amino acids. Patients had blood sampled at baseline and again on cycle 4 day 1 and cycle 7 day 1. This table comes from immunoSEQ multiplex PCR, and its TCRdb copy is limited to in-frame clones, with some not included. The sample carries almost 50,000 clones, 80% to 90% recorded once. The source is an adult with an advanced solid tumor such as melanoma, head and neck, liver or kidney cancer. The rearrangement links TRBV5-1 to TRBJ2-5; D not certain. The J call may be in error: the DNA end matches TRBJ2-7 better. The sample consisted of CD4+ or CD8+ T cells sorted from blood, taken in a trial of the OX40 agonist ivuxolimab. DNA for the CDR3: TGCGCCAGCAGCTTGGATTTTCGCTACGAGCAGTACTTC. Translation gives CASSLDFRYEQYF.